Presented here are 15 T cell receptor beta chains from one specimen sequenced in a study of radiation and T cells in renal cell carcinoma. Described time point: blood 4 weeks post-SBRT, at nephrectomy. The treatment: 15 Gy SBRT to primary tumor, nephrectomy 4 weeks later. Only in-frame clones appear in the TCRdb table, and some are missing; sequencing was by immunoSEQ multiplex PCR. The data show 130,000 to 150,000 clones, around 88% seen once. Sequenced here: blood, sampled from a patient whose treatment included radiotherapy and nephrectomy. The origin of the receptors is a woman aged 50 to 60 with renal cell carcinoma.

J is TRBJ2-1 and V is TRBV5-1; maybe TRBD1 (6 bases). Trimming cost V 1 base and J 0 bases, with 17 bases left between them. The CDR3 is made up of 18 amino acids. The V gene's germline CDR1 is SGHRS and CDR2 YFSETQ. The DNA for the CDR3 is TGCGCCAGCAGCTTGAATCCACAGGGTAGGAGCTCCTACAATGAGCAGTTCTTC. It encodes CASSLNPQGRSSYNEQFF.

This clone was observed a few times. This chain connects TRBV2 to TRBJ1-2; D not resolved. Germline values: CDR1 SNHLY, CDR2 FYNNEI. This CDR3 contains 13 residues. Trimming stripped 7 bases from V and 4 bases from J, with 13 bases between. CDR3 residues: CASNNAGGYGYTF. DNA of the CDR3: TGTGCCAGCAATAACGCAGGTGGCTATGGCTACACCTTC.

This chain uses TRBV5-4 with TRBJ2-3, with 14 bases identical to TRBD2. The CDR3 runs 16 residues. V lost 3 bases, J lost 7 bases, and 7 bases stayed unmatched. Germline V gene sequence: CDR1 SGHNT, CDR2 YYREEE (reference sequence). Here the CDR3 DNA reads TGTGCCAGCAGCTCACCGGGACTAGCGGGAGTAAATACGCAGTATTTT. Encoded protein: CASSSPGLAGVNTQYF.

CDR3 coding DNA: TGTGCCAGCAGCTACGTAGGGACCACAGATACGCAGTATTTT. As protein: CASSYVGTTDTQYF. This rearrangement joins TRBV7-9 to TRBJ2-3; D tentatively reads TRBD1 or TRBD2 (5 bases each). The CDR3 extends over 14 amino acids. V was shortened by 4 bases and J by 2 bases, with 10 bases between the two germline ends. The germline V gene encodes CDR1 SEHNR and CDR2 FQNEAQ (reference sequence).

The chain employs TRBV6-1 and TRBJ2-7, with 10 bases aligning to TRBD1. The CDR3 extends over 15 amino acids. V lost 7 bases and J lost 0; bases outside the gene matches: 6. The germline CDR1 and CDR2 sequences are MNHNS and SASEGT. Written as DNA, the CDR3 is TGTGCCAGCAACCAGGACAGGGGGTCCTCCTACGAGCAGTACTTC. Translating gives CASNQDRGSSYEQYF.

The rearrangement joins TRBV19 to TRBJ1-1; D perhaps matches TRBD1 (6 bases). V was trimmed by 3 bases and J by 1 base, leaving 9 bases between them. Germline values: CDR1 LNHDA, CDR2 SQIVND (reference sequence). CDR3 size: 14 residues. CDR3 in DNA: TGTGCCAGTAGTATCGAGGGGGGGAACACTGAAGCTTTCTTT. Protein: CASSIEGGNTEAFF.

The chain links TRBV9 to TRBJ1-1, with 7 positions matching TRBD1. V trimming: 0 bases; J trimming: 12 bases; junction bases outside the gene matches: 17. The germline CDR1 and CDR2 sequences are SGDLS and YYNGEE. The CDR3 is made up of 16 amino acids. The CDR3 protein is CASSVAPTGTEGFTFF. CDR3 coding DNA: TGTGCCAGCAGCGTAGCCCCAACCGGGACAGAGGGCTTTACTTTCTTT. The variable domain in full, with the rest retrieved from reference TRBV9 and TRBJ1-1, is DSGVTQTPKHLITATGQRVTLRCSPRSGDLSVYWYQQSLDQGLQFLIQYYNGEERAKGNILERFSAQQFPDLHSELNLSSLELGDSALYFCASSVAPTGTEGFTFFGQGTRLTVV.

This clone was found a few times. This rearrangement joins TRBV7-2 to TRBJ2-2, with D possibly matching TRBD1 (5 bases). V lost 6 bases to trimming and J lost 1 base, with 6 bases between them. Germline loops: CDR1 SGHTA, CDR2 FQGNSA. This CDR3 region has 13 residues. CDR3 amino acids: CASSTGNTGELFF. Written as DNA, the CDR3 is TGTGCCAGCAGTACAGGGAACACCGGGGAGCTGTTTTTT.

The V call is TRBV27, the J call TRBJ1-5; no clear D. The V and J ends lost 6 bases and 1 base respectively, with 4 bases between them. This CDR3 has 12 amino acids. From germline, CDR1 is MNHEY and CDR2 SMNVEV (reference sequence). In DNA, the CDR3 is TGTGCCAGCAGGGGAAGCAATCAGCCCCAGCATTTT. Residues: CASRGSNQPQHF.

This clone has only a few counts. CDR3 bases: TGTGCCAGTAGTACGGACAGGGCTCCTCCAATGAACACTGAAGCTTTCTTT. It translates to CASSTDRAPPMNTEAFF. This chain connects TRBV19 to TRBJ1-1; 8 bases are a match to TRBD1. The germline V gene has CDR1 LNHDA and CDR2 SQIVND (reference sequence). The CDR3 consists of 17 residues. The V and J ends lost 4 bases and 0 bases, in that order; junction bases with no gene match: 10.

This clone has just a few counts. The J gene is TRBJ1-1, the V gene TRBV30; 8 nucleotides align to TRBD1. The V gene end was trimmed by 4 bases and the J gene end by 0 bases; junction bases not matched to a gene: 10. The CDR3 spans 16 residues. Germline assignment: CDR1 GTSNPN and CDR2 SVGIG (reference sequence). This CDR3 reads CAWILGQALMNTEAFF. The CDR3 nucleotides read TGTGCCTGGATATTGGGACAGGCACTAATGAACACTGAAGCTTTCTTT. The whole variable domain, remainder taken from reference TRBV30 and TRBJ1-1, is SQTIHQWPATLVQPVGSPLSLECTVEGTSNPNLYWYRQAAGRGLQLLFYSVGIGQISSEVPQNLSASRPQDRQFILSSKKLLLSDSGFYLCAWILGQALMNTEAFFGQGTRLTVV.

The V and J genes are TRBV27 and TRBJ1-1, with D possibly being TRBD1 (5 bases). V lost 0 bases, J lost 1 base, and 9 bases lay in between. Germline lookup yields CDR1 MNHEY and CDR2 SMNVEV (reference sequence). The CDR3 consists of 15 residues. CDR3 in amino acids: CASSLSRGRNTEAFF. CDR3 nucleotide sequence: TGTGCCAGCAGTTTATCAAGGGGTAGGAACACTGAAGCTTTCTTT.

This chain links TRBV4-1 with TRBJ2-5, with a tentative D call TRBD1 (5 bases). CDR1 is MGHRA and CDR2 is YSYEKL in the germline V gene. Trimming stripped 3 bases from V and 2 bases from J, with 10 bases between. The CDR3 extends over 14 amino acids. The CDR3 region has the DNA TGCGCCAGCAGCCATTGGCAGGGACAAGAGACCCAGTACTTC. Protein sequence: CASSHWQGQETQYF.

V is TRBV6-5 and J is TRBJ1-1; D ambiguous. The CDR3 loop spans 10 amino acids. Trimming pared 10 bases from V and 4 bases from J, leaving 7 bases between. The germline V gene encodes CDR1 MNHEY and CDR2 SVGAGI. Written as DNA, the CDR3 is TGTGCCACCGAATCCACTGAAGCTTTCTTT. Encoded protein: CATESTEAFF.

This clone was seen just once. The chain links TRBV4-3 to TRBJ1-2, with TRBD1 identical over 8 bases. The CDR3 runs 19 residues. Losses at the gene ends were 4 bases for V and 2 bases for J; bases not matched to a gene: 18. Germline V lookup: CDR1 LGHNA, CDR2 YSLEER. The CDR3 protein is CASSRLQGGGASRNYGYTF. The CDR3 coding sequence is TGCGCCAGCAGCCGCCTACAGGGGGGGGGCGCGAGCAGGAACTATGGCTACACCTTC.